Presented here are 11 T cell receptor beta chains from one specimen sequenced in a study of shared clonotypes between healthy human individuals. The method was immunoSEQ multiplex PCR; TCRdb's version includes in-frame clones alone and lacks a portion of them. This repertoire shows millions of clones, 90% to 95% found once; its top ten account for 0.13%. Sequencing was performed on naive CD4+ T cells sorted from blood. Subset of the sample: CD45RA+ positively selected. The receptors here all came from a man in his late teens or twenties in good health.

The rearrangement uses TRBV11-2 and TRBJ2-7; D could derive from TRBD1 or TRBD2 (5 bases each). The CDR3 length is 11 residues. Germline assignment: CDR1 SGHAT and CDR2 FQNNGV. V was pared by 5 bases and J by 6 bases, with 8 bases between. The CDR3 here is CASSPGAEQYF. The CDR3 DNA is TGTGCCAGCAGCCCCGGGGCCGAGCAGTACTTC.

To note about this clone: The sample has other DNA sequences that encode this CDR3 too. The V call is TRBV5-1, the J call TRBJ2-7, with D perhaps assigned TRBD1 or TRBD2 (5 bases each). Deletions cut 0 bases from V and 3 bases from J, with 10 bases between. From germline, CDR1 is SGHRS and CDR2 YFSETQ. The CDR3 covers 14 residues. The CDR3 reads CASSLVGGLYEQYF. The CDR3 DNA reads TGCGCCAGCAGCTTGGTTGGGGGTCTCTACGAGCAGTACTTC.

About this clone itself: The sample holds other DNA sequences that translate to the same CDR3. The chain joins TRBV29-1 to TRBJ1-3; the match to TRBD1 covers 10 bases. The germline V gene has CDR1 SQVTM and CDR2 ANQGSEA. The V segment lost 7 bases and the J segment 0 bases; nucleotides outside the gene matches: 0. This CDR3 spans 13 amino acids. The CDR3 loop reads CSGTGGSGNTIYF. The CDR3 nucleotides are TGCAGCGGGACAGGGGGCTCTGGAAACACCATATATTTT.

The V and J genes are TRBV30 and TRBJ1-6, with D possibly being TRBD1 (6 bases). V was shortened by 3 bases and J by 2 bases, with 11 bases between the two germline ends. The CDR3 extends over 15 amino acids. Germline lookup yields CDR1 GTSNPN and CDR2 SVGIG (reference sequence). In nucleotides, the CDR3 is TGTGCCTGGAGCCTGGGGACAACCTATAATTCACCCCTCCACTTT. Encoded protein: CAWSLGTTYNSPLHF. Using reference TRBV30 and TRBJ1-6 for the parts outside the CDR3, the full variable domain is SQTIHQWPATLVQPVGSPLSLECTVEGTSNPNLYWYRQAAGRGLQLLFYSVGIGQISSEVPQNLSASRPQDRQFILSSKKLLLSDSGFYLCAWSLGTTYNSPLHFGNGTRLTVT.

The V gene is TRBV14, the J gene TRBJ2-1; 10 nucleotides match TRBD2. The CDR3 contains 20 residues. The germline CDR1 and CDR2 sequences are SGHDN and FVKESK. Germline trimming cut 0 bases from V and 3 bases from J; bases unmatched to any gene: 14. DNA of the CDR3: TGTGCCAGCAGCCAAGACGGGTCCCATCCTAGCGGGAGAGACTACAATGAGCAGTTCTTC. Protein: CASSQDGSHPSGRDYNEQFF.

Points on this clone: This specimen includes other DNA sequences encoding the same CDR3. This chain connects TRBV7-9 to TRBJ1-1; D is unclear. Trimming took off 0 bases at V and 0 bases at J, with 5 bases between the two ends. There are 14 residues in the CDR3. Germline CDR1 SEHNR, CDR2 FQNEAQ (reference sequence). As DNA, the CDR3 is TGTGCCAGCAGCTTAGCCAGCCTGAACACTGAAGCTTTCTTT. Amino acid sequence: CASSLASLNTEAFF.

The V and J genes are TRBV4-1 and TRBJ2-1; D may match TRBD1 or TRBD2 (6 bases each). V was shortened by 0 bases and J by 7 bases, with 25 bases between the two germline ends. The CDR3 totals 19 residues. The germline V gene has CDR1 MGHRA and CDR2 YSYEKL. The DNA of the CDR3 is TGCGCCAGCAGCCAAGATTTCACAGGGACTTCCATCCGCCCTAATGAGCAGTTCTTC. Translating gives CASSQDFTGTSIRPNEQFF.

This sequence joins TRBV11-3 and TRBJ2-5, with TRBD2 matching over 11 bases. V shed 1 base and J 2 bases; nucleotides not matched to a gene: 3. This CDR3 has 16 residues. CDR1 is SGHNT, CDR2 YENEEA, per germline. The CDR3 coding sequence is TGTGCCAGCAGCTTAGGACTAGCGGGACTACAAGAGACCCAGTACTTC. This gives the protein CASSLGLAGLQETQYF.

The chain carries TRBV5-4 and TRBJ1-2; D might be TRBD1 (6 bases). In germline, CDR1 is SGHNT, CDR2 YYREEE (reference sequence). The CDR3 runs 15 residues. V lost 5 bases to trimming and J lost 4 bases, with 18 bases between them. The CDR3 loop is CASRTGTSSSYGYTF. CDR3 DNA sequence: TGTGCCAGCAGAACCGGGACAAGTAGTAGCTATGGCTACACCTTC. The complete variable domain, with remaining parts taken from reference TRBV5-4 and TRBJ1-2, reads ETGVTQSPTHLIKTRGQQVTLRCSSQSGHNTVSWYQQALGQGPQFIFQYYREEENGRGNFPPRFSGLQFPNYSSELNVNALELDDSALYLCASRTGTSSSYGYTFGSGTRLTVV.

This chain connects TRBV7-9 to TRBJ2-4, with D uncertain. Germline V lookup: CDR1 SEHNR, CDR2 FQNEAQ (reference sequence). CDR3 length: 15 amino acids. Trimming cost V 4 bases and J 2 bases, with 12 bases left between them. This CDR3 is CASSSDHSPKNIQYF. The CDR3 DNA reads TGTGCCAGCAGCTCGGATCACAGCCCCAAAAACATTCAGTACTTC.

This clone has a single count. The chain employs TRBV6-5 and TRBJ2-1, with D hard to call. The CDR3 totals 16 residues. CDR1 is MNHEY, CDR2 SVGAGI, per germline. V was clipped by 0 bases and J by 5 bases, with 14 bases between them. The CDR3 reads CASSYSFSGLDNEQFF. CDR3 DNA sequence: TGTGCCAGCAGTTACTCGTTCTCGGGTCTTGACAATGAGCAGTTCTTC.